This TCR beta chain was found in a study of T cell changes during pregnancy in multiple sclerosis. Per germline, CDR1 LNHDA and CDR2 SQIVND (reference sequence). With 3 bases removed from V and 1 base from J, the gap between germline ends came to 14 bases. There are 16 residues in the CDR3. This table comes from immunoSEQ multiplex PCR, and its TCRdb copy is limited to in-frame clones, with some not included. The sample holds 39,000 or so clones, 80% to 95% seen once. The TCR comes from a female donor in good health, enrolled as a control in a pregnancy study. Sequenced here: CD4+ T cells from peripheral blood mononuclear cells, sampled after pregnancy. The chain links TRBV19 to TRBJ2-3, with a weak D call TRBD2 (6 bases). CDR3 residues: CASSISSGQRTDTQYF. The CDR3 bases are TGTGCCAGTAGTATTTCCAGCGGGCAACGCACAGATACGCAGTATTTT.